The 23 T cell receptor beta chains below were found in one sample sequenced in a study of cytomegalovirus exposure and HLA in healthy donors. The PCR was carried out with 60 Vbeta primers and 13 Jbeta primers. The repertoire was sequenced with immunoSEQ multiplex PCR; TCRdb's copy has only in-frame clones and lacks some. The sample carries around 190,000 clones, roughly 80% recorded once. The sequencing sample was made of PBMCs. Receptors originate from a female donor in good health and CMV-seronegative.

This chain uses TRBV4-3 with TRBJ2-2; D is perhaps TRBD1 (7 bases). Germline V gene lookup returns CDR1 LGHNA and CDR2 YSLEER. The V gene lost 3 bases and the J gene lost 4 bases, with 15 bases spanning the gap. The CDR3 runs 16 residues. CDR3 sequence reads: CASSHNGGTVTGELFF. In DNA form, the CDR3 reads TGCGCCAGCAGCCACAATGGGGGGACAGTCACCGGGGAGCTGTTTTTT.

On this clone: Other nucleotide sequences in the sample specify the same CDR3. The J gene is TRBJ1-6, the V gene TRBV11-3; D unresolved. This CDR3 is built from 13 residues. The V gene lost 5 bases and the J gene lost 10 bases, with 12 bases spanning the gap. Looked up from germline, CDR1 is SGHNT and CDR2 is YENEEA. The DNA of the CDR3 is TGTGCCAGCAGCCCTCGGCGAGGGTCACCCCTCCACTTT. This translates into CASSPRRGSPLHF.

This clone was observed a handful of times. V gene TRBV19 combines with J gene TRBJ2-5; 9 bases fit TRBD2. Germline V lookup: CDR1 LNHDA, CDR2 SQIVND (reference sequence). The V segment lost 7 bases and the J segment 3 bases; nucleotides outside the gene matches: 3. The CDR3 spans 13 residues. In nucleotides, the CDR3 is TGTGCCAGTAAGGCTAGCGGGAAAGAGACCCAGTACTTC. Amino acid sequence: CASKASGKETQYF.

V usage is TRBV27 and J usage is TRBJ1-1; the match to TRBD1 covers 8 bases. J was trimmed by 0 bases and V by 6 bases; bases with no gene match: 15. The CDR3 consists of 18 residues. Germline V gene sequence: CDR1 MNHEY, CDR2 SMNVEV (reference sequence). For the CDR3, the DNA is TGTGCCAGCAGAAAAACCACAGGGGGAAAAGGGTTGAACACTGAAGCTTTCTTT. Its protein product is CASRKTTGGKGLNTEAFF.

This chain uses TRBV28 with TRBJ2-3, with 7 bases aligning to TRBD2. V lost 4 bases and J lost 0; bases outside the gene matches: 10. The CDR3 spans 17 residues. Germline CDR1 is MDHEN and CDR2 is SYDVKM. CDR3: CASSSLAGEESTDTQYF. CDR3 in DNA: TGTGCCAGCAGTTCCCTGGCGGGAGAGGAGAGCACAGATACGCAGTATTTT.

J is TRBJ2-2 and V is TRBV19, with D perhaps TRBD1 (6 bases). The CDR3 sequence is 18 residues long. Germline CDR1 reads LNHDA; CDR2 reads SQIVND (reference sequence). Trimming pared 3 bases from V and 2 bases from J, leaving 19 bases between. The CDR3 region is CASSIRWGPGQNTGELFF. The DNA of the CDR3 is TGTGCCAGTAGTATTAGGTGGGGACCGGGACAAAACACCGGGGAGCTGTTTTTT. The variable domain in full, completed from reference TRBV19 and TRBJ2-2, reads DGGITQSPKYLFRKEGQNVTLSCEQNLNHDAMYWYRQDPGQGLRLIYYSQIVNDFQKGDIAEGYSVSREKKESFPLTVTSAQKNPTAFYLCASSIRWGPGQNTGELFFGEGSRLTVL.

The genes are TRBV28 and TRBJ1-2; D is undetermined. This CDR3 region has 13 residues. V lost 3 bases to trimming and J lost 5 bases, with 10 bases between them. Germline V gene sequence: CDR1 MDHEN, CDR2 SYDVKM. The CDR3 protein is CASSFGSKYGYTF. The CDR3 DNA is TGTGCCAGCAGTTTCGGGTCAAAGTATGGCTACACCTTC.

The rearrangement uses TRBV5-4 and TRBJ2-7; 7 nucleotides align to TRBD1. The V gene end was trimmed by 0 bases and the J gene end by 7 bases; junction bases not matched to a gene: 10. This CDR3 region has 15 residues. CDR1 is SGHNT and CDR2 is YYREEE in the germline V gene (reference sequence). DNA for the CDR3: TGTGCCAGCAGCTTGGTAGGGCGCAGGGGGAAAGAGCAGTACTTC. Translation gives CASSLVGRRGKEQYF.

The chain employs TRBV19 and TRBJ1-5, with D hard to call. CDR1 is LNHDA, CDR2 SQIVND, per germline (reference sequence). Trimming shortened V by 3 bases and J by 0 bases, and 9 bases separated the two germline ends. CDR3 length: 15 residues. The CDR3 nucleotides read TGTGCCAGTAGTATTGGCGGCTATAGCAATCAGCCCCAGCATTTT. Protein product: CASSIGGYSNQPQHF.

The J gene is TRBJ2-5, the V gene TRBV12-1; the table names TRBD2, a call not compared with the DNA. TRBV12-1 is classified as a pseudogene. CDR3 length: 15 residues. The CDR3 DNA sequence: TGTGCCAGCAACTTCGTCGGGGGAAGCGTGGGGACCCAGTACTTC. The encoded protein is CASNFVGGSVGTQYF.

This chain uses TRBV27 with TRBJ2-1, with 8 bases identical to TRBD2. The CDR3 extends over 15 amino acids. Germline CDR1 MNHEY, CDR2 SMNVEV (reference sequence). After removal of 0 bases from V and 4 bases from J, the junction contained 2 bases not matched to a gene. Here the CDR3 DNA reads TGTGCCAGCAGTTTATCATCGGGAGGGTACAATGAGCAGTTCTTC. Translated, it gives CASSLSSGGYNEQFF.

The gene calls are TRBV6-1 and TRBJ2-5; TRBD1 is a possible D gene (6 bases). Germline V gene lookup returns CDR1 MNHNS and CDR2 SASEGT. The CDR3 totals 14 residues. V lost 3 bases and J lost 0, with 8 bases in between. DNA of the CDR3: TGTGCCAGCAGTGACAGGGGTTACCAAGAGACCCAGTACTTC. This encodes CASSDRGYQETQYF.

The chain combines TRBV20-1 with TRBJ1-2; D might be TRBD1 (5 bases). This CDR3 region has 11 residues. Germline loops: CDR1 DFQATT, CDR2 SNEGSKA (reference sequence). The CDR3 DNA is TGCGCCACCGGGCAGGGTTATGGCTACACCTTC. Protein sequence: CATGQGYGYTF.

This rearrangement joins TRBV5-6 to TRBJ2-3; D remains unclear. Germline values: CDR1 SGHDT, CDR2 YYEEEE. Deletions cut 0 bases from V and 5 bases from J, with 4 bases between. The CDR3 has 12 residues. The CDR3 DNA reads TGTGCCAGCAGCTTGGGCGGAGATACGCAGTATTTT. This translates into CASSLGGDTQYF.

The J gene is TRBJ1-2, the V gene TRBV5-1, with D perhaps TRBD1 (5 bases). The V gene lost 3 bases and the J gene lost 0 bases, with 12 bases spanning the gap. The germline gives CDR1 SGHRS, CDR2 YFSETQ. The CDR3 consists of 15 residues. The CDR3, as DNA: TGCGCCAGCAGCTCTTCGGACACGCCTAACTATGGCTACACCTTC. Protein: CASSSSDTPNYGYTF.

The rearrangement joins TRBV25-1 to TRBJ2-3; a weak D match, TRBD2 (6 bases). This CDR3 comprises 17 residues. The V end lost 1 base, the J end lost 1 base, and 15 bases lay between the germline ends. CDR1 is MGHDK, CDR2 SYGVNS, per germline. CDR3 DNA: TGTGCCAGCAGTGAATCAGGGACTCCCCAAGGCACAGATACGCAGTATTTT. It is translated as CASSESGTPQGTDTQYF. The variable domain in full, with the rest retrieved from reference TRBV25-1 and TRBJ2-3, is EADIYQTPRYLVIGTGKKITLECSQTMGHDKMYWYQQDPGMELHLIHYSYGVNSTEKGDLSSESTVSRIRTEHFPLTLESARPSHTSQYLCASSESGTPQGTDTQYFGPGTRLTVL.

Details on this clone: The junction departs from germline at one end; a sequencing error may be responsible. This chain joins TRBV7-9 and TRBJ2-1; TRBD2 matches at 9 bases. Germline V gene data show CDR1 as SEHNR and CDR2 as FQNEAQ (reference sequence). The CDR3 loop spans 17 amino acids. The CDR3, as DNA: TGTTCCAGCAGCTTAGGGACGACTAGCGGCTCCTACAATGAGCAGTTCTTC. Translated: CSSSLGTTSGSYNEQFF.

This sequence joins TRBV5-6 and TRBJ2-7, with D possibly TRBD1 on 6 matching bases. CDR1 and CDR2 from the germline V gene are SGHDT and YYEEEE. The CDR3 spans 15 residues. Trimming removed 3 bases from V and 2 bases from J, with 15 bases in between. The CDR3 reads CASSSVGRGAYEQYF. The DNA of the CDR3 is TGTGCCAGCAGCTCCGTTGGCAGGGGAGCCTACGAGCAGTACTTC.

J is TRBJ2-2 and V is TRBV27; 7 bases fit TRBD2. Germline lookup yields CDR1 MNHEY and CDR2 SMNVEV (reference sequence). CDR3 length: 14 residues. V lost 7 bases to trimming and J lost 4 bases; unmatched junction nucleotides: 6. CDR3 in DNA: TGTGCCAGCACGGGGGGAATCGGCACCGGGGAGCTGTTTTTT. Translated, it gives CASTGGIGTGELFF.

The chain combines TRBV5-1 with TRBJ2-2; 9 bases are a match to TRBD2. The CDR3 is 16 residues long. CDR1 is SGHRS, CDR2 YFSETQ, per germline. Germline trimming cut 3 bases from V and 2 bases from J; bases unmatched to any gene: 5. The CDR3 reads CASSSQTSGNTGELFF. Written as DNA, the CDR3 is TGCGCCAGCAGCTCCCAGACTAGCGGCAACACCGGGGAGCTGTTTTTT.

This chain connects TRBV2 to TRBJ1-1, with D perhaps matching TRBD1 (6 bases). With 3 bases removed from V and 1 base from J, the gap between germline ends came to 12 bases. This CDR3 spans 15 amino acids. The germline V gene encodes CDR1 SNHLY and CDR2 FYNNEI. Here the CDR3 reads CASSEGGRGNTEAFF. The CDR3 nucleotides read TGTGCCAGCAGTGAGGGGGGGCGCGGGAACACTGAAGCTTTCTTT.

The V call is TRBV18, the J call TRBJ2-3; 7 nucleotides align to TRBD1. The CDR3 loop spans 15 amino acids. V lost 4 bases to trimming and J lost 0 bases; unmatched junction nucleotides: 4. CDR1 is KGHSH and CDR2 is LQKENI in the germline V gene. The CDR3 spells CASSLTTGSTDTQYF. CDR3 nucleotides: TGTGCCAGCTCACTAACGACAGGGAGCACAGATACGCAGTATTTT.

The chain employs TRBV15 and TRBJ2-1; 8 bases line up with TRBD2. The CDR3 sequence is 14 residues long. CDR1 and CDR2 from the germline V gene are LNHNV and YYDKDF (reference sequence). V was pared by 5 bases and J by 9 bases, with 9 bases of the junction left unmatched. DNA of the CDR3: TGTGCCACCAGCTTCATTAGCGGGGAGGCTGAGCAGTTCTTC. As protein: CATSFISGEAEQFF.